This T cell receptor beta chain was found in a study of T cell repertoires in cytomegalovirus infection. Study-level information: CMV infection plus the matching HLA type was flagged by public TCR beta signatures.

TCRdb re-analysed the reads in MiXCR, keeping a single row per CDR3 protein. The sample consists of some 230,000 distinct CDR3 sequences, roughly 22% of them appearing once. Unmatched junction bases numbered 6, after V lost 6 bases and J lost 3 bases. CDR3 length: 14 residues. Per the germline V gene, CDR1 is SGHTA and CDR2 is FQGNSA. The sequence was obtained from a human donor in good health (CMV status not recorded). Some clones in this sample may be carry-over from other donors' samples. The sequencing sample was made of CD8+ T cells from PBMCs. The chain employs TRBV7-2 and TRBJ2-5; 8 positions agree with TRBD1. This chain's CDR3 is CASSLPTGEETQYF. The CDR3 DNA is TGTGCCAGCAGTCTCCCGACAGGGGAAGAGACCCAGTACTTC. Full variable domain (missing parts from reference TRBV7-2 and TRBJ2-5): GAGVSQSPSNKVTEKGKDVELRCDPISGHTALYWYRQSLGQGLEFLIYFQGNSAPDKSGLPSDRFSAERTGGSVSTLTIQRTQQEDSAVYLCASSLPTGEETQYFGPGTRLLVL.